Following are 30 T cell receptor beta chains from one sample sequenced in a study of T cells in Graves' hyperthyroidism and ophthalmopathy. Amplification targeted TCR beta CDR3 regions from RNA transcripts. The TCR CDR3 first-round RT-PCR relied on the HTBI primer set. TCRdb re-derived calls from the multiplex PCR reads in MiXCR, one entry per CDR3 protein. The sample includes about 360,000 distinct CDR3 sequences, approximately 14% seen only once; the top ten take around 30%. The sample comprised blood. Source of these receptors: a woman aged 18 to 35 with Graves' hyperthyroidism that later progressed to Graves' ophthalmopathy.

In its sample, this clonotype was seen many times. V and J are TRBV2 and TRBJ1-6, with 8 bases fitting TRBD1. This CDR3 has 15 amino acids. V dropped 7 bases and J dropped 5; count of bases not matched to a gene: 7. CDR1 is SNHLY and CDR2 is FYNNEI in the germline V gene. The chain's CDR3 is CASTSDRGNNSPLHF. The DNA for the CDR3 is TGTGCCAGCACCTCCGACAGGGGAAATAATTCACCCCTCCACTTT.

There are many counts of this clonotype. The rearrangement joins TRBV28 to TRBJ2-5, with 7 nucleotides matching TRBD1. The CDR3 length is 16 residues. V dropped 7 bases and J dropped 5; count of bases not matched to a gene: 16. Germline CDR1 reads MDHEN; CDR2 reads SYDVKM. CDR3 bases: TGTGCCAGCACGCCGGACAGGCCGCCCTTAAGGGAGACCCAGTACTTC. It yields the protein CASTPDRPPLRETQYF. The variable domain in full, with the rest retrieved from reference TRBV28 and TRBJ2-5, is DVKVTQSSRYLVKRTGEKVFLECVQDMDHENMFWYRQDPGLGLRLIYFSYDVKMKEKGDIPEGYSVSREKKERFSLILESASTNQTSMYLCASTPDRPPLRETQYFGPGTRLLVL.

The chain links TRBV5-1 to TRBJ2-7; D tentatively fits TRBD1 or TRBD2 (6 bases each). From germline, CDR1 is SGHRS and CDR2 YFSETQ. Trimming took off 1 base at V and 1 base at J, with 12 bases between the two ends. The CDR3 is 15 amino acids. The CDR3 bases are TGCGCCAGCAGCTTGACGGGGGCCGCTTCCTACGAGCAGTACTTC. Translation gives CASSLTGAASYEQYF.

Ten or more counts support this clonotype. The rearrangement joins TRBV7-9 to TRBJ1-4, with D tentatively TRBD1 (5 bases). CDR3 length: 14 amino acids. Trimming took 3 bases from V and 3 from J, leaving 8 bases between them. CDR1 SEHNR and CDR2 FQNEAQ come from the germline V gene (reference sequence). The CDR3 DNA sequence: TGTGCCAGCAGCTTGTCGACAGCTAATGAAAAACTGTTTTTT. This encodes CASSLSTANEKLFF.

The rearrangement joins TRBV20-1 to TRBJ2-1; D is possibly TRBD2 (6 bases). From germline, CDR1 is DFQATT and CDR2 SNEGSKA (reference sequence). This CDR3 has 16 amino acids. Trimming left V 1 base short and J 0 bases short, with 13 bases between. CDR3 protein: CSARVGTYRSYNEQFF. CDR3 bases: TGCAGTGCTAGAGTGGGGACTTACCGCTCCTACAATGAGCAGTTCTTC.

Many counts were recorded for this clonotype. The V and J genes are TRBV4-2 and TRBJ2-7; D is unresolved. Germline loops: CDR1 LGHNA, CDR2 YNFKEQ. The germline V and J ends were trimmed by 0 bases and 5 bases, with 11 bases remaining between them. This CDR3 contains 14 residues. The CDR3 is CASSQDPLVDEQYF. In DNA, the CDR3 is TGTGCCAGCAGCCAAGATCCGTTGGTTGACGAGCAGTACTTC.

This clonotype was seen only a few times. The chain carries TRBV6-1 and TRBJ2-6; D ambiguous. Germline V gives CDR1 MNHNS, CDR2 SASEGT. The CDR3 is 13 residues long. The germline V and J ends were trimmed by 6 bases and 7 bases, with 10 bases remaining between them. In DNA, the CDR3 is TGTGCCAGCAGGGTCCCAGTAGCCAACGTCCTGACTTTC. Protein: CASRVPVANVLTF.

This clonotype was observed many times. The rearrangement joins TRBV12-3 or TRBV12-4 to TRBJ1-4; D is ambiguous. Trimming took 6 bases from V and 3 from J, leaving 8 bases between them. This CDR3 is built from 13 residues. The CDR3 DNA reads TGTGCCAGCAGAGGGCAGCCTAATGAAAAACTGTTTTTT. It specifies CASRGQPNEKLFF.

This clonotype has at least ten counts. DNA of the CDR3: TGTGCCAGCAGCTTTCACTATGGCTACACCTTC. This encodes CASSFHYGYTF. The chain has TRBV7-2 and TRBJ1-2; D unresolved. Trimming removed 3 bases at V and 3 bases at J, with 2 bases between. Germline V gene data show CDR1 as SGHTA and CDR2 as FQGNSA. This CDR3 is 11 amino acids long.

J is TRBJ2-5 and V is TRBV5-1; D unresolved. CDR1 is SGHRS, CDR2 YFSETQ, per germline. V was pared by 4 bases and J by 1 base, with 11 bases between. This CDR3 region has 14 residues. DNA for the CDR3: TGCGCCAGCAGCCCCCTCATCCCCCAAGAGACCCAGTACTTC. Protein: CASSPLIPQETQYF.

A few counts support this clonotype. The gene calls are TRBV9 and TRBJ2-5; 13 nucleotides agree with TRBD2. The CDR3 has 15 residues. J was trimmed by 2 bases and V by 4 bases; bases with no gene match: 2. Germline CDR1 and CDR2: SGDLS and YYNGEE. CDR3 nucleotide sequence: TGTGCCAGCAGCCGGGGACTAGCGGGACAAGAGACCCAGTACTTC. It yields the protein CASSRGLAGQETQYF.

This sequence joins TRBV7-2 and TRBJ2-2; D is uncertain. Trimming shortened V by 5 bases and J by 6 bases, and 7 bases separated the two germline ends. This CDR3 region has 12 residues. Germline values: CDR1 SGHTA, CDR2 FQGNSA. CDR3 in DNA: TGTGCCAGCAGCCACGGACCCGGGGAGCTGTTTTTT. It specifies CASSHGPGELFF.

This clonotype came up many times. The CDR3 here is CASSSRDSFPGEKLFF. In DNA form, the CDR3 reads TGTGCCAGCAGTTCCCGGGACAGCTTCCCGGGAGAAAAACTGTTTTTT. The chain employs TRBV12-3 or TRBV12-4 and TRBJ1-4; 7 nucleotides line up with TRBD1. V trimming: 4 bases; J trimming: 8 bases; junction bases outside the gene matches: 13. The CDR3 sequence is 16 residues long.

This clonotype was counted between two and nine times. This chain joins TRBV5-1 and TRBJ1-1; D gene uncertain. Trimming cost V 4 bases and J 10 bases, with 11 bases left between them. The CDR3 is 11 amino acids. Germline V gene sequence: CDR1 SGHRS, CDR2 YFSETQ. The CDR3 bases are TGCGCCAGCAGCCCCGGCCGCGGAGCTTTCTTT. This sequence encodes CASSPGRGAFF.

This clonotype was recorded many times. The V gene is TRBV29-1, the J gene TRBJ1-1; 9 bases align to TRBD1. J lost 2 bases, V lost 6 bases, and 4 bases had no gene match. The CDR3 extends over 13 amino acids. Germline CDR1 is SQVTM and CDR2 is ANQGSEA. CDR3 in amino acids: CSVDTGGNTEAFF. The CDR3 DNA reads TGCAGCGTAGACACAGGGGGCAACACTGAAGCTTTCTTT.

V and J are TRBV9 and TRBJ2-1; the D gene is possibly TRBD2 (6 bases). The germline V gene encodes CDR1 SGDLS and CDR2 YYNGEE. V was clipped by 0 bases and J by 9 bases, with 10 bases between them. The CDR3 totals 13 residues. CDR3 loop: CASSVVAGSEQFF. CDR3 bases: TGTGCCAGCAGCGTAGTTGCGGGGAGTGAGCAGTTCTTC.

The rearrangement uses TRBV29-1 and TRBJ2-1; TRBD2 is a possible D gene (5 bases). V lost 3 bases and J lost 8, with 8 bases in between. Germline lookup yields CDR1 SQVTM and CDR2 ANQGSEA. CDR3 length: 11 amino acids. CDR3 nucleotide sequence: TGCAGCGTTGACCTCGGGGATGAGCAGTTCTTC. Translation: CSVDLGDEQFF.

The table lists this clonotype with many counts. J is TRBJ1-6 and V is TRBV5-1; D gene unclear. This CDR3 region has 16 residues. Germline V gives CDR1 SGHRS, CDR2 YFSETQ. V lost 1 base and J 7 bases, leaving 15 bases between the germline ends. This CDR3 is CASSLNSVRGNSPLHF. CDR3 nucleotide sequence: TGCGCCAGCAGCTTGAATAGCGTCCGGGGAAATTCACCCCTCCACTTT.

On this clonotype itself: A read error may produce the germline difference seen at one junction end. The chain recombines TRBV5-1 with TRBJ2-1, with a possible D match to TRBD2 (5 bases). CDR1 SGHRS and CDR2 YFSETQ come from the germline V gene. The CDR3 is 14 amino acids. The CDR3 sequence is CASSQDSGYNEQFF. The CDR3 coding sequence is TGTGCCAGCAGCCAAGATTCGGGATACAATGAGCAGTTCTTC. The variable domain in full, completed from reference TRBV5-1 and TRBJ2-1, reads KAGVTQTPRYLIKTRGQQVTLSCSPISGHRSVSWYQQTPGQGLQFLFEYFSETQRNKGNFPGRFSGRQFSNSRSEMNVSTLELGDSALYLCASSQDSGYNEQFFGPGTRLTVL.

This clonotype was counted ten times or more. The chain combines TRBV12-3 or TRBV12-4 with TRBJ2-3; D remains ambiguous. V was shortened by 4 bases and J by 5 bases, with 16 bases between the two germline ends. This CDR3 region has 15 residues. CDR3 residues: CASSWSPRMRDTQYF. Here the CDR3 DNA reads TGTGCCAGCAGTTGGAGCCCCCGGATGAGAGATACGCAGTATTTT.

The chain carries TRBV29-1 and TRBJ2-7, with TRBD1 identical over 8 bases. V dropped 6 bases and J dropped 0; count of bases not matched to a gene: 4. CDR3 length: 13 residues. Looked up from germline, CDR1 is SQVTM and CDR2 is ANQGSEA. In DNA form, the CDR3 reads TGCAGCGTCCGGGACAGGAGCTCCTACGAGCAGTACTTC. Protein sequence: CSVRDRSSYEQYF.

The V gene is TRBV25-1, the J gene TRBJ2-2; 16 positions agree with TRBD2. Germline-derived CDR1 and CDR2 are MGHDK and SYGVNS. There are 21 residues in the CDR3. V lost 4 bases to trimming and J lost 1 base; unmatched junction nucleotides: 12. CDR3 in DNA: TGTGCCAGCAGTGCCGCAGCCGGGACTAGCGGGAGGGCCATGAACACCGGGGAGCTGTTTTTT. It encodes CASSAAAGTSGRAMNTGELFF. Complete variable domain (other parts from reference TRBV25-1 and TRBJ2-2): EADIYQTPRYLVIGTGKKITLECSQTMGHDKMYWYQQDPGMELHLIHYSYGVNSTEKGDLSSESTVSRIRTEHFPLTLESARPSHTSQYLCASSAAAGTSGRAMNTGELFFGEGSRLTVL.

Only a few counts were recorded for this clonotype. The V and J genes are TRBV27 and TRBJ2-3; 7 bases match TRBD2. The CDR3 contains 15 residues. Germline V gene lookup returns CDR1 MNHEY and CDR2 SMNVEV (reference sequence). Trimming at V came to 6 bases and at J to 0 bases, leaving 6 bases not matched to a gene. The CDR3 reads CASSLGTISTDTQYF. CDR3 DNA sequence: TGTGCCAGCAGCCTCGGGACTATTAGCACAGATACGCAGTATTTT.

This clonotype was observed a few times. The chain uses TRBV11-2 and TRBJ1-3; maybe TRBD1 (5 bases). In germline, CDR1 is SGHAT, CDR2 FQNNGV. V lost 9 bases and J lost 1, with 13 bases in between. This CDR3 has 14 residues. The CDR3 DNA reads TGTGCCAGTGTGATGGGGGGTTCTGGAAACACCATATATTTT. Translation: CASVMGGSGNTIYF.

This sequence joins TRBV6-1 and TRBJ2-1, with D perhaps TRBD1 (7 bases). The CDR3 length is 15 residues. V lost 3 bases to trimming and J lost 0 bases, with 9 bases between them. Looked up from germline, CDR1 is MNHNS and CDR2 is SASEGT. In DNA, the CDR3 is TGTGCCAGCAGTGAGCAGGGGGGCTCCTACAATGAGCAGTTCTTC. Translating it yields CASSEQGGSYNEQFF.

In its sample, this clonotype was seen many times. The chain carries TRBV10-3 and TRBJ2-5; D gene ambiguous. The CDR3 extends over 12 amino acids. The germline V gene encodes CDR1 ENHRY and CDR2 SYGVKD. With 3 bases removed from V and 1 base from J, the gap between germline ends came to 3 bases. DNA of the CDR3: TGTGCCATCAGTGACCCCCAAGAGACCCAGTACTTC. Encoded protein: CAISDPQETQYF.

This clonotype has ten or more counts. The rearrangement uses TRBV12-3 or TRBV12-4 and TRBJ2-3, with TRBD2 matching 10 bases. This CDR3 is built from 16 residues. The junction had 3 bases not matched to a gene; V was cut back by 2 bases and J by 1 base. The CDR3 region is CASSLRLAGGTDTQYF. CDR3 nucleotide sequence: TGTGCCAGCAGTTTACGACTAGCGGGTGGCACAGATACGCAGTATTTT.

The V and J genes are TRBV6-2 or TRBV6-3 and TRBJ2-1, with 8 bases lining up with TRBD2. Trimming took 2 bases from V and 8 from J; bases not matched to a gene: 11. The V gene's germline CDR1 is MNHEY and CDR2 SVGEGT. The CDR3 covers 16 residues. CDR3 bases: TGTGCCAGCAGTTACACCGGGGGGGCTCTAACCGATGAGCAGTTCTTC. Protein product: CASSYTGGALTDEQFF.

In this sample, this clonotype turned up many times. The CDR3 protein is CAISESSGYKTQYF. The CDR3 nucleotides read TGTGCCATCAGTGAGTCCTCAGGTTATAAGACCCAGTACTTC. V and J are TRBV10-3 and TRBJ2-5, with unresolved D. CDR1 and CDR2 (germline): ENHRY, SYGVKD. The CDR3 extends over 14 amino acids. Trimming removed 0 bases at V and 6 bases at J, with 11 bases between.

In the case of this clonotype: A single base separates this from a much larger clone, so it may be a read error. The chain couples TRBV2 to TRBJ2-4; D remains unclear. The CDR3 contains 15 residues. V was shortened by 4 bases and J by 0 bases, with 10 bases between the two germline ends. Germline V gene lookup returns CDR1 SNHLY and CDR2 FYNNEI. CDR3 protein: CASSVHSRAKNIQYF. Written as DNA, the CDR3 is TGTGCCAGCAGTGTTCATAGCAGAGCCAAAAACATTCAGTACTTC.